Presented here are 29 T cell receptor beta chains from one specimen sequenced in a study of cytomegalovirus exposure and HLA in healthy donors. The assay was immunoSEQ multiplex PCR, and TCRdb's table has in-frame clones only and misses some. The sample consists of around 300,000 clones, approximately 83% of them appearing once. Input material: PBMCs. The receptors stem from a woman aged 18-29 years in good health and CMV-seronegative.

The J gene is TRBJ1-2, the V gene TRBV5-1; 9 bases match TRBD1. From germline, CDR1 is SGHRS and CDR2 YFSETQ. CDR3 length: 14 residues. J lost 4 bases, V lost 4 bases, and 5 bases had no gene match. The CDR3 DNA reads TGCGCCAGCAGCCCTCGACAGGGGGGCTATGGCTACACCTTC. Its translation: CASSPRQGGYGYTF.

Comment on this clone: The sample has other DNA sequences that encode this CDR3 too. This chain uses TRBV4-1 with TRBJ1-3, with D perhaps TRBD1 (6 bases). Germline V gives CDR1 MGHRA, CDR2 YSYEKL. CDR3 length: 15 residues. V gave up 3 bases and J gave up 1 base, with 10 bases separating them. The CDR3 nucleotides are TGCGCCAGCAGCCAGGAACAGGGATCTGGAAACACCATATATTTT. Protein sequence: CASSQEQGSGNTIYF.

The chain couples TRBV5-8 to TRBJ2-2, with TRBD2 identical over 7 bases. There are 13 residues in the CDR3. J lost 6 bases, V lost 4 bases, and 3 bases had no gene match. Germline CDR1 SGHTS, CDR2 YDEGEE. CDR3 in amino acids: CASSRREAGELFF. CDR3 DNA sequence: TGTGCCAGCAGCCGCCGGGAGGCCGGGGAGCTGTTTTTT.

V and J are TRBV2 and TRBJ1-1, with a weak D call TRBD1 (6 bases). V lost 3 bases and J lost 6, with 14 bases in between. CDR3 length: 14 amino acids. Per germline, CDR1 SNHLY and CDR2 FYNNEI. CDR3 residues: CASSERTGRAEAFF. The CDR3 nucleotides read TGTGCCAGCAGTGAGAGAACAGGGAGGGCTGAAGCTTTCTTT.

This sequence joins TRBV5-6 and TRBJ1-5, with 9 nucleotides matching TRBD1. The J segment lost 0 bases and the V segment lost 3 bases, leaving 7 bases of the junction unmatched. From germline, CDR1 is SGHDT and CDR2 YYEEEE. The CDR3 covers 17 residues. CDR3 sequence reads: CASSSDRGPYSNQPQHF. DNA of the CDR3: TGTGCCAGCAGCTCGGACAGGGGACCCTATAGCAATCAGCCCCAGCATTTT.

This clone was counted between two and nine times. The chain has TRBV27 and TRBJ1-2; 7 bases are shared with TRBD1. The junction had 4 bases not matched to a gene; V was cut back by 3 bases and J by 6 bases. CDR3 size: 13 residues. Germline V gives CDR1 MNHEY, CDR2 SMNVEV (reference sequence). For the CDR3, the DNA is TGTGCCAGCAGTTTGACAGGGTCGGATGGCTACACCTTC. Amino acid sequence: CASSLTGSDGYTF.

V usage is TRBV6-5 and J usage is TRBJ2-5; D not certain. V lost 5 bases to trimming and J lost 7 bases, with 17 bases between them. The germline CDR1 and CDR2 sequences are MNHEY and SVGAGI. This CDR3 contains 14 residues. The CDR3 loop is CASSTPGFRVTQYF. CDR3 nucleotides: TGTGCCAGCAGTACCCCCGGGTTTAGAGTGACCCAGTACTTC.

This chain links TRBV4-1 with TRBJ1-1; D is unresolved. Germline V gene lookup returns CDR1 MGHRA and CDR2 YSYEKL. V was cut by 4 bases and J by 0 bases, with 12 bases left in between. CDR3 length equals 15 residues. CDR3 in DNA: TGCGCCAGCAGCCTGGGCAGGAACATGAACACTGAAGCTTTCTTT. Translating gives CASSLGRNMNTEAFF.

The CDR3: CASSPGTGGKGYTF. The CDR3 DNA is TGTGCCAGCTCACCCGGGACAGGGGGCAAAGGCTACACCTTC. This chain joins TRBV18 and TRBJ1-2; the match to TRBD1 covers 12 bases. Germline V gives CDR1 KGHSH, CDR2 LQKENI. The V gene end was trimmed by 3 bases and the J gene end by 8 bases; junction bases not matched to a gene: 4. The length of the CDR3 is 14 residues.

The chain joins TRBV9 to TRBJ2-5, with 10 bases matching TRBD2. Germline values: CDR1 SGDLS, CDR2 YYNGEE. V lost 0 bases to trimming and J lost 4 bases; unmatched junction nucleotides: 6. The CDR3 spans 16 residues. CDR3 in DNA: TGTGCCAGCAGCGTAGGCCCCTCTAGCGGGGGAGAGACCCAGTACTTC. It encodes CASSVGPSSGGETQYF.

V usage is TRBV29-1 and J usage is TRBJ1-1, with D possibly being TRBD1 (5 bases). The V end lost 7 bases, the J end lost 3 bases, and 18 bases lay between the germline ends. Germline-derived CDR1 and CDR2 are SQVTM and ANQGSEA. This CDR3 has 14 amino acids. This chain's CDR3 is CSAAGGSGDTEAFF. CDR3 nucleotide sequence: TGCAGCGCCGCCGGGGGGTCTGGGGACACTGAAGCTTTCTTT.

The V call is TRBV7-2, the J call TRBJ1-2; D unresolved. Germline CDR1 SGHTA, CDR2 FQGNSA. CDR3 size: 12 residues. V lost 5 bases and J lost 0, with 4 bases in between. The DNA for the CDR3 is TGTGCCAGCAGCCCAGCTAACTATGGCTACACCTTC. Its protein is CASSPANYGYTF.

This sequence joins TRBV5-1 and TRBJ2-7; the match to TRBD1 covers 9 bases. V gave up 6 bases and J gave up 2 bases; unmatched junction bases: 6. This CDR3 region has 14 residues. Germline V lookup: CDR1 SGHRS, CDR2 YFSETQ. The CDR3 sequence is CASNPGTGTYEQYF. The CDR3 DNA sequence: TGCGCCAGCAACCCCGGGACAGGGACCTACGAGCAGTACTTC.

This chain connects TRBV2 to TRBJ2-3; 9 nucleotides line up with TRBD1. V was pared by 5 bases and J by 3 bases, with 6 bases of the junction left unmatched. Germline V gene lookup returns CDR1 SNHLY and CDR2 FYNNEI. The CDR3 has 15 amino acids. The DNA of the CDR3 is TGTGCCAGCAGTAATAGCGGACAGGGGACAGATACGCAGTATTTT. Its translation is CASSNSGQGTDTQYF.

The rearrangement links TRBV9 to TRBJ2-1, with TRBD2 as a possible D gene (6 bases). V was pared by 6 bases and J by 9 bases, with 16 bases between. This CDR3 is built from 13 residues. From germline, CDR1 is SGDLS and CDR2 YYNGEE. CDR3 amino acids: CASTSFGGTEQFF. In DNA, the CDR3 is TGTGCCAGCACCTCTTTCGGGGGTACTGAGCAGTTCTTC.

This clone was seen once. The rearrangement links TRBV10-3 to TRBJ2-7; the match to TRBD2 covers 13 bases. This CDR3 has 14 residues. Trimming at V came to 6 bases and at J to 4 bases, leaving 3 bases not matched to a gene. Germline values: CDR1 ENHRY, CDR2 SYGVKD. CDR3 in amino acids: CAIRGTSGAYEQYF. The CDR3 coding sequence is TGTGCCATCAGAGGGACTAGCGGGGCGTACGAGCAGTACTTC.

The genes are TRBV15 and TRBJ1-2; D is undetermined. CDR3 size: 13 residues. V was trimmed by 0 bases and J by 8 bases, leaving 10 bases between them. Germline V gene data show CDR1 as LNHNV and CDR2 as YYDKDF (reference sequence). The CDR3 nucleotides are TGTGCCACCAGCAGAGATAGGTCGGGAGGCTACACCTTC. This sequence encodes CATSRDRSGGYTF.

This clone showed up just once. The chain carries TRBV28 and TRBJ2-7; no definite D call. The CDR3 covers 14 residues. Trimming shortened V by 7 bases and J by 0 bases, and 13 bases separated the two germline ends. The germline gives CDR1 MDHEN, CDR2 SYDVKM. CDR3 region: CASTAAVDSYEQYF. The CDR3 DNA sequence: TGTGCCAGCACCGCCGCGGTGGACTCCTACGAGCAGTACTTC.

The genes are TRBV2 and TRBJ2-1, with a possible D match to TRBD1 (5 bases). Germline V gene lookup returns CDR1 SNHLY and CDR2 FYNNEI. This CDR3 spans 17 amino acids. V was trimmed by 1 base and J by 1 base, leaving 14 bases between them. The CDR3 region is CASSEVRGSNSYNEQFF. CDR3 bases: TGTGCCAGCAGTGAAGTTAGGGGATCGAATTCCTACAATGAGCAGTTCTTC.

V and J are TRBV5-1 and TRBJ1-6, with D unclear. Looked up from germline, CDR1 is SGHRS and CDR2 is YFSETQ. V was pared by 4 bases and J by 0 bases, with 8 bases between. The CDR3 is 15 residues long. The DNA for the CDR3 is TGCGCCAGCAGCACGAGTAGCTCCTATAATTCACCCCTCCACTTT. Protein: CASSTSSSYNSPLHF.

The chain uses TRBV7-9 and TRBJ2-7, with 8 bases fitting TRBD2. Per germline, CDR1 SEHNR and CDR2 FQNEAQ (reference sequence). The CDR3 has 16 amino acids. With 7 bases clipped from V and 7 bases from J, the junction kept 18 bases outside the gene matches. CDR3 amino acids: CASILVDGSGGREQYF. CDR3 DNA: TGTGCCAGCATCCTAGTTGACGGGAGCGGGGGACGGGAGCAGTACTTC.

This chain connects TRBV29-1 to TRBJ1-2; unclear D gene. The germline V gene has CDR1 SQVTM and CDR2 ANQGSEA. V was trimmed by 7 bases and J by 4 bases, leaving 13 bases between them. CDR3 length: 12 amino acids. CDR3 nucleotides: TGCAGCGCAGAACGACTATTCTATGGCTACACCTTC. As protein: CSAERLFYGYTF.

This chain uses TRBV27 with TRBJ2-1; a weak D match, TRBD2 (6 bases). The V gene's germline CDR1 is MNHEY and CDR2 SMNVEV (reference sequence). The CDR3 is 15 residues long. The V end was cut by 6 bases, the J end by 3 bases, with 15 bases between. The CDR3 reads CASRVRASVYNEQFF. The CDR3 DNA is TGTGCCAGCAGAGTGAGGGCTAGCGTCTACAATGAGCAGTTCTTC.

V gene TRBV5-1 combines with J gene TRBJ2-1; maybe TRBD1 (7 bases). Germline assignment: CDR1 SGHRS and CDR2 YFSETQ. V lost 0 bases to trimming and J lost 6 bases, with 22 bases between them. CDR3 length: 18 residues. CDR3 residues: CASSLAQGDSLNPNEQFF. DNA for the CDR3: TGCGCCAGCAGCTTGGCCCAGGGGGACTCACTAAATCCCAATGAGCAGTTCTTC.

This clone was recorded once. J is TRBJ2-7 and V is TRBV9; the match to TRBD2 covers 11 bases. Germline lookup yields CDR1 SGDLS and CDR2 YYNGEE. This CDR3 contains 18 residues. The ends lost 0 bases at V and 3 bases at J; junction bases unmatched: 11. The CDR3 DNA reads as TGTGCCAGCAGCGTAGCAACTAGCGGGGGTTACACCAACTACGAGCAGTACTTC. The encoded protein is CASSVATSGGYTNYEQYF.

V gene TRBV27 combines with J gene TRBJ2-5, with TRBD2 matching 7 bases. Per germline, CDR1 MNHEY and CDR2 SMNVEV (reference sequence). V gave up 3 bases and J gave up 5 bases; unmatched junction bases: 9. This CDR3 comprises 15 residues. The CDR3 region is CASSLGRLARETQYF. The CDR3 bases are TGTGCCAGCAGTTTGGGCCGACTAGCTAGGGAGACCCAGTACTTC.

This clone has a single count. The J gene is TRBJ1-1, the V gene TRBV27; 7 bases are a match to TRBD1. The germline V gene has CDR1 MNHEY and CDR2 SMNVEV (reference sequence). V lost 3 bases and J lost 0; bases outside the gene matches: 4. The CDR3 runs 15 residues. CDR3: CASSLPGQLNTEAFF. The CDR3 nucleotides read TGTGCCAGCAGTTTGCCGGGACAGCTGAACACTGAAGCTTTCTTT.

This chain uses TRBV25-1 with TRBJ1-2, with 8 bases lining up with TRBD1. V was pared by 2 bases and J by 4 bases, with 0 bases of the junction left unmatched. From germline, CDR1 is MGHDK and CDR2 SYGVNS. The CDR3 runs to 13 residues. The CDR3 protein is CASSEQGAYGYTF. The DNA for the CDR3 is TGTGCCAGCAGTGAACAGGGGGCCTATGGCTACACCTTC.

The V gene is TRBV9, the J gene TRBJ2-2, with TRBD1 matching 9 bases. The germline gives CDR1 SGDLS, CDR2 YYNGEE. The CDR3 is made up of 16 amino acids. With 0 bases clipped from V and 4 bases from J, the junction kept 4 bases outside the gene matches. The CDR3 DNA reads TGTGCCAGCAGCGTAGCAGGGACAGGGACCACCGGGGAGCTGTTTTTT. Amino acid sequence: CASSVAGTGTTGELFF.